This passage covers 11 T cell receptor beta chains from one sample sequenced in a study of blood T cell repertoires in COVID-19. TCRdb keeps only in-frame clones here, not all; method: immunoSEQ multiplex PCR. The table shows about 66,000 clones, with 88% occurring only once. The specimen sequenced was peripheral blood. These receptors all come from a man in his 70s with acute or convalescent COVID-19.

The chain recombines TRBV5-6 with TRBJ2-1; 8 bases are a match to TRBD2. In germline, CDR1 is SGHDT, CDR2 YYEEEE. Trimming cost V 4 bases and J 0 bases; bases outside gene matches: 6. The CDR3 totals 16 residues. The CDR3 region is CASSATGGSSYNEQFF. Written as DNA, the CDR3 is TGTGCCAGCAGCGCCACGGGGGGGAGCTCCTACAATGAGCAGTTCTTC.

The chain uses TRBV19 and TRBJ1-2; D not resolved. V was clipped by 5 bases and J by 2 bases, with 15 bases between them. The CDR3 contains 15 residues. Germline loops: CDR1 LNHDA, CDR2 SQIVND (reference sequence). This CDR3 reads CASSFLASANYGYTF. As DNA, the CDR3 is TGTGCCAGTAGTTTTTTGGCCAGCGCCAACTATGGCTACACCTTC.

The chain has TRBV28 and TRBJ1-2, with D possibly matching TRBD1 (6 bases). V dropped 4 bases and J dropped 1 base, with 7 bases sitting between them. The germline V gene has CDR1 MDHEN and CDR2 SYDVKM. There are 13 residues in the CDR3. CDR3 DNA sequence: TGTGCCAGCAGTTCACAGGGTAACTATGGCTACACCTTC. It specifies CASSSQGNYGYTF.

This clone has only a few counts. The J gene is TRBJ2-7, the V gene TRBV7-2; D is possibly TRBD2 (7 bases). With 5 bases removed from V and 3 bases from J, the gap between germline ends came to 14 bases. There are 14 residues in the CDR3. Per germline, CDR1 SGHTA and CDR2 FQGNSA. The CDR3 coding sequence is TGTGCCAGCAGCAAGACTAGGGGGGGCTACGAGCAGTACTTC. Protein: CASSKTRGGYEQYF.

The chain carries TRBV28 and TRBJ2-5, with a weak D call TRBD1 (6 bases). V was shortened by 7 bases and J by 3 bases, with 21 bases between the two germline ends. The CDR3 runs to 16 residues. Germline values: CDR1 MDHEN, CDR2 SYDVKM. CDR3 sequence (DNA): TGTGCCAGCACTCTCGGGACCGGGACAAGAGAAGAGACCCAGTACTTC. Translated: CASTLGTGTREETQYF.

V and J are TRBV5-1 and TRBJ2-1; D is perhaps TRBD1 (6 bases). Trimming cost V 5 bases and J 7 bases, with 19 bases left between them. Germline assignment: CDR1 SGHRS and CDR2 YFSETQ. CDR3 length: 15 residues. This CDR3 is CASRVTGTARNEQFF. DNA for the CDR3: TGCGCCAGCAGGGTGACAGGAACGGCAAGAAATGAGCAGTTCTTC.

The V call is TRBV4-1, the J call TRBJ2-7, with a possible D match to TRBD1 (5 bases). The CDR3 is 15 residues long. Looked up from germline, CDR1 is MGHRA and CDR2 is YSYEKL. Trimming removed 4 bases at V and 3 bases at J, with 16 bases between. The CDR3 DNA reads as TGCGCCAGCAGCCTTCTGCCCGGACAATACTACGAGCAGTACTTC. Its translation is CASSLLPGQYYEQYF.

The gene calls are TRBV2 and TRBJ1-2; D ambiguous. This CDR3 has 16 residues. Per germline, CDR1 SNHLY and CDR2 FYNNEI. V was trimmed by 0 bases and J by 0 bases, leaving 11 bases between them. DNA for the CDR3: TGTGCCAGCAGTGAAGCGCTTCGGGGAGCTAACTATGGCTACACCTTC. Translated: CASSEALRGANYGYTF.

The rearrangement uses TRBV18 and TRBJ2-4; TRBD2 matches at 12 bases. Germline V lookup: CDR1 KGHSH, CDR2 LQKENI. V trimming: 0 bases; J trimming: 4 bases; junction bases outside the gene matches: 4. CDR3 size: 17 residues. The CDR3 reads CASSPPTSGGPKNIQYF. The CDR3 bases are TGTGCCAGCTCACCACCGACTAGCGGGGGACCTAAAAACATTCAGTACTTC.

The chain has TRBV6-1 and TRBJ1-6, with D possibly TRBD1 on 5 matching bases. The CDR3 has 13 residues. V was clipped by 3 bases and J by 9 bases, with 9 bases between them. The germline CDR1 and CDR2 sequences are MNHNS and SASEGT. DNA of the CDR3: TGTGCCAGCAGTGAGACAAGGGGTTCACCCCTCCACTTT. Its translation: CASSETRGSPLHF.

V usage is TRBV5-4 and J usage is TRBJ2-3; 10 bases align to TRBD2. The CDR3 extends over 17 amino acids. Germline V gene lookup returns CDR1 SGHNT and CDR2 YYREEE (reference sequence). J was trimmed by 0 bases and V by 0 bases; bases with no gene match: 4. CDR3 region: CASSLGSGGLSTDTQYF. CDR3 DNA sequence: TGTGCCAGCAGCTTGGGTAGCGGGGGGCTCAGCACAGATACGCAGTATTTT.